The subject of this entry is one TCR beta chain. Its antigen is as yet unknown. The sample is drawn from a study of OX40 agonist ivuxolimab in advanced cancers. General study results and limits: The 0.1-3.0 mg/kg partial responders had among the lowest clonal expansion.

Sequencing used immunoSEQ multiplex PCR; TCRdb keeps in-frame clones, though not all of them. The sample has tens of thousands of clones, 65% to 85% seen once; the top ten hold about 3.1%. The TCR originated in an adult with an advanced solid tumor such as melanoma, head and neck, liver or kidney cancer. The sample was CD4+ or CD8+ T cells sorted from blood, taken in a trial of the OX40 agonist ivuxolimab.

The DNA of the CDR3 is TGTGCCAGCAGCCAAGAGCCGTCCAATTCACCCCTCCACTTT. As protein: CASSQEPSNSPLHF. The chain links TRBV4-2 to TRBJ1-6; D gene unclear. Germline V gives CDR1 LGHNA, CDR2 YNFKEQ. The V end was cut by 0 bases, the J end by 7 bases, with 7 bases between. This CDR3 is 14 amino acids long.